A single sample is the source of the 7 T cell receptor beta chains below, sequenced in a study of blood T cell repertoires in COVID-19. Profiling relied on immunoSEQ multiplex PCR, and the TCRdb table lists in-frame clones only, not all of them. Of about 51,000 clones in the sample, 85% to 90% were seen once. Sequences were obtained from peripheral blood. The receptors derive from an elderly man with active COVID-19.

The CDR3 DNA sequence: TGTGCCACCAGTGATTCTAGCGTCACCGGGGAGCTGTTTTTT. This sequence encodes CATSDSSVTGELFF. This chain joins TRBV24-1 and TRBJ2-2; a weak D match, TRBD2 (6 bases). Per germline, CDR1 KGHDR and CDR2 SFDVKD. CDR3 length equals 14 residues. The germline V and J ends were trimmed by 2 bases and 4 bases, with 7 bases remaining between them.

The chain has TRBV4-3 and TRBJ2-7; D uncertain. This CDR3 contains 12 residues. V lost 3 bases to trimming and J lost 7 bases, with 10 bases between them. Per the germline V gene, CDR1 is LGHNA and CDR2 is YSLEER. The CDR3 region is CASSHNSDEQYF. CDR3 DNA sequence: TGCGCCAGCAGCCATAACAGTGATGAGCAGTACTTC.

This sequence joins TRBV4-1 and TRBJ2-5; TRBD2 matches 12 bases. This CDR3 comprises 18 residues. The V and J ends lost 0 bases and 5 bases, in that order; junction bases with no gene match: 10. Germline assignment: CDR1 MGHRA and CDR2 YSYEKL. The CDR3 bases are TGCGCCAGCAGCCAAGATCTCGCTAGCGGGAGGGCCACGGAGACCCAGTACTTC. This sequence encodes CASSQDLASGRATETQYF.

The V call is TRBV7-3, the J call TRBJ2-3; a weak D match, TRBD2 (5 bases). The germline CDR1 and CDR2 sequences are SGHTA and FQGTGA. V was shortened by 5 bases and J by 3 bases, with 12 bases between the two germline ends. CDR3 size: 14 residues. CDR3 amino acids: CASSPSGETDTQYF. The CDR3 DNA is TGTGCCAGCAGCCCGTCCGGGGAGACAGATACGCAGTATTTT.

The genes are TRBV28 and TRBJ1-5; 11 bases match TRBD1. The V segment lost 7 bases and the J segment 1 base; nucleotides outside the gene matches: 6. The CDR3 has 16 residues. The germline V gene has CDR1 MDHEN and CDR2 SYDVKM. The CDR3 spells CASIRTGGISNQPQHF. The CDR3 DNA reads TGTGCCAGCATCCGGACAGGGGGCATAAGCAATCAGCCCCAGCATTTT.

In nucleotides, the CDR3 is TGTGCCAGCACACCGGGATCTCTCTCCTACGAGCAGTACTTC. Encoded protein: CASTPGSLSYEQYF. The chain couples TRBV2 to TRBJ2-7; a weak D match, TRBD2 (5 bases). This CDR3 contains 14 residues. V lost 7 bases to trimming and J lost 0 bases, with 13 bases between them. Germline V CDR1 and CDR2: SNHLY, FYNNEI. Together with reference TRBV2 and TRBJ2-7, the CDR3 gives the full variable domain: EPEVTQTPSHQVTQMGQEVILRCVPISNHLYFYWYRQILGQKVEFLVSFYNNEISEKSEIFDDQFSVERPDGSNFTLKIRSTKLEDSAMYFCASTPGSLSYEQYFGPGTRLTVT.

The V call is TRBV19, the J call TRBJ2-1, with TRBD2 matching 10 bases. V lost 6 bases and J lost 5; bases outside the gene matches: 28. Per germline, CDR1 LNHDA and CDR2 SQIVND (reference sequence). This CDR3 is 22 amino acids long. CDR3: CASSRGLSKLAGRGTRDNEQFF. The CDR3 DNA is TGTGCCAGTAGCCGGGGCCTTTCAAAACTAGCGGGACGGGGGACCCGAGACAATGAGCAGTTCTTC.